A selection of T cell receptor beta chains follows, all from one sample in a study of technical replicates of blood from a handful of donors. Profiled with immunoSEQ multiplex PCR; TCRdb holds only in-frame clones, not every one. The data show fewer than 60,000 clones, more than 85% seen once. Specimen: PBMCs. The receptors were sampled from a human donor in good health. Some clones in this sample may be carry-over from other donors' samples. Both conserved end residues are part of each CDR3. A D gene is named only where the DNA matches it firmly. Only part of the rows carry a size: once, few, many, or a class if the clone is expanded.

len: 14; abundance: once; d_gene: TRBD1; v_gene: TRBV19; j_gene: TRBJ2-1; CDR3nt: TGTGCCAGTAGTCCGGGACAGGGGTTCAATGGGCAGTTCTTC; CDR3aa: CASSPGQGFNGQFF
len: 16; abundance: once; d_gene: -; v_gene: TRBV13; j_gene: TRBJ2-7; CDR3nt: TGTGCCAGCAGCTTAGGGACCGGGTCCTCGAACTACGAGCAGTACTTC; CDR3aa: CASSLGTGSSNYEQYF
len: 11; abundance: -; d_gene: -; v_gene: TRBV2; j_gene: TRBJ1-4; CDR3nt: TGTGCCAGCAGCAGGGCGGTCCAACTGTTTTTT; CDR3aa: CASSRAVQLFF
len: 15; abundance: -; d_gene: -; v_gene: TRBV10-3; j_gene: TRBJ1-3; CDR3nt: TGTGCCATCAGCCTCGATAGGGGCTCTGGAAACACCATATATTTT; CDR3aa: CAISLDRGSGNTIYF
len: 14; abundance: once; d_gene: -; v_gene: TRBV4-1; j_gene: TRBJ1-1; CDR3nt: TGCGCCAGCAGCCCCCTCTCAGGTAACACTGAAGCTTTCTTT; CDR3aa: CASSPLSGNTEAFF
len: 13; abundance: -; d_gene: -; v_gene: TRBV5-6; j_gene: TRBJ2-1; CDR3nt: TGTGCCAGCAGCTTGGTAGTAGCACGTGAGCAGTTCTTC; CDR3aa: CASSLVVAREQFF
len: 16; abundance: -; d_gene: -; v_gene: TRBV7-3; j_gene: TRBJ2-3; CDR3nt: TGTGCCAGCAGCTCGGGGGGCGTATTTCGCACAGATACGCAGTATTTT; CDR3aa: CASSSGGVFRTDTQYF
len: 13; abundance: -; d_gene: TRBD1; v_gene: TRBV2; j_gene: TRBJ2-2; CDR3nt: TGTGCCAGCACGGGACAGAAGACCGGGGAGCTGTTTTTT; CDR3aa: CASTGQKTGELFF
len: 16; abundance: -; d_gene: -; v_gene: TRBV9; j_gene: TRBJ2-1; CDR3nt: TGTGCCAGCAGCGTAGGAACTAGCTTTGCTGTAGGTGAGCAGTTCTTC; CDR3aa: CASSVGTSFAVGEQFF
len: 15; abundance: once; d_gene: TRBD1; v_gene: TRBV4-3; j_gene: TRBJ2-3; CDR3nt: TGCGCCAGCAGCCAAGGGACAGGGAGTGCAGATACGCAGTATTTT; CDR3aa: CASSQGTGSADTQYF
len: 15; abundance: -; d_gene: TRBD1; v_gene: TRBV7-2; j_gene: TRBJ2-2; CDR3nt: TGTGCCAGCAGCAGCTACAGGGGGCAAGCCGGGGAGCTGTTTTTT; CDR3aa: CASSSYRGQAGELFF
len: 14; abundance: -; d_gene: -; v_gene: TRBV5-1; j_gene: TRBJ1-1; CDR3nt: TGCGCCAGCAGCTTCGGGGGGATGAACACTGAAGCTTTCTTT; CDR3aa: CASSFGGMNTEAFF
len: 16; abundance: -; d_gene: TRBD2; v_gene: TRBV5-4; j_gene: TRBJ2-3; CDR3nt: TGTGCCAGCTCTCTAGGGGGGGCGGGAGGACGAGATACGCAGTATTTT; CDR3aa: CASSLGGAGGRDTQYF
len: 14; abundance: -; d_gene: TRBD1; v_gene: TRBV4-1; j_gene: TRBJ2-3; CDR3nt: TGCGCCAGCAGCCGAACAGGGGGCAGGGATACGCAGTATTTT; CDR3aa: CASSRTGGRDTQYF
len: 15; abundance: -; d_gene: -; v_gene: TRBV6-6; j_gene: TRBJ1-5; CDR3nt: TGTGCCAGCGAGGTTGAGTGGGGCGGCAATCAGCCCCAGCATTTT; CDR3aa: CASEVEWGGNQPQHF
len: 15; abundance: -; d_gene: TRBD1; v_gene: TRBV7-3; j_gene: TRBJ1-1; CDR3nt: TGTGCCAGCAGCTTTACACAGGGGTCGGTGACTGAAGCTTTCTTT; CDR3aa: CASSFTQGSVTEAFF
len: 14; abundance: -; d_gene: -; v_gene: TRBV7-6; j_gene: TRBJ2-3; CDR3nt: TGTGCCAGCAGCTTAAGGTCCGGGGCAGATACGCAGTATTTT; CDR3aa: CASSLRSGADTQYF
len: 15; abundance: -; d_gene: TRBD2; v_gene: TRBV9; j_gene: TRBJ2-1; CDR3nt: TGTGCCAGCAGCCTTAGCGGGGGGACCGACAATGAGCAGTTCTTC; CDR3aa: CASSLSGGTDNEQFF
len: 17; abundance: -; d_gene: -; v_gene: TRBV4-2; j_gene: TRBJ1-6; CDR3nt: TGTGCCAGCAGCCAAGGTTTTGCGGGCAGCTATAATTCACCCCTCCACTTT; CDR3aa: CASSQGFAGSYNSPLHF
len: 17; abundance: -; d_gene: TRBD1; v_gene: TRBV4-3; j_gene: TRBJ1-2; CDR3nt: TGCGCCAGCAGCCAAGGTCCCAACAGGGGGAAAAGCTATGGCTACACCTTC; CDR3aa: CASSQGPNRGKSYGYTF
len: 19; abundance: -; d_gene: -; v_gene: TRBV6-1; j_gene: TRBJ1-5; CDR3nt: TGTGCCAGCAGTGACCCGGGGTCGGCAGACACTTATAGCAATCAGCCCCAGCATTTT; CDR3aa: CASSDPGSADTYSNQPQHF
len: 16; abundance: -; d_gene: TRBD2; v_gene: TRBV14; j_gene: TRBJ2-7; CDR3nt: TGTGCCAGCAGCCAAGATCAGTGGCGGGGGTCCGACGAGCAGTACTTC; CDR3aa: CASSQDQWRGSDEQYF
len: 14; abundance: -; d_gene: TRBD2; v_gene: TRBV12-5; j_gene: TRBJ2-1; CDR3nt: TGTGCTAGTGGTCCACAGGGACTAGCGGGTGAGCAGTTCTTC; CDR3aa: CASGPQGLAGEQFF